The 18 T cell receptor beta chains presented below share a single source sample, sequenced in a study of blood T cell repertoires in COVID-19. The protocol was immunoSEQ multiplex PCR, while the TCRdb copy is restricted to in-frame clones and leaves out a portion. Of fewer than 450,000 clones in the sample, roughly 87% are singletons; the top ten hold over 2%. The sequenced material came from PBMCs or T cells enriched from blood (not recorded which). The receptors come from a woman aged 40 to 55 with acute COVID-19.

This clone was found once. The chain employs TRBV6-1 and TRBJ1-6, with TRBD1 matching 7 bases. The trim removed 1 base at V and 12 bases at J, leaving 9 bases unmatched. There are 15 residues in the CDR3. Germline CDR1 is MNHNS and CDR2 is SASEGT. CDR3 loop: CASSEEIQGSRPLHF. The DNA for the CDR3 is TGTGCCAGCAGTGAAGAAATACAGGGGAGTAGACCCCTCCACTTT.

The chain has TRBV24-1 and TRBJ1-5; tentatively, D is TRBD1 (5 bases). Germline assignment: CDR1 KGHDR and CDR2 SFDVKD. V lost 6 bases and J 4 bases, leaving 12 bases between the germline ends. This CDR3 comprises 14 residues. CDR3 sequence reads: CATSLRGQNQPQHF. In nucleotides, the CDR3 is TGTGCCACCAGTCTGCGGGGCCAGAATCAGCCCCAGCATTTT.

V usage is TRBV3-1 (or the pseudogene TRBV3-2) and J usage is TRBJ2-1; D remains ambiguous. CDR1 and CDR2 (germline): LGHDT, YNNKEL (reference sequence). Trimming removed 0 bases from V and 6 bases from J, with 9 bases in between. This CDR3 contains 14 residues. CDR3 loop: CASSQDTGGNEQFF. As DNA, the CDR3 is TGTGCCAGCAGCCAAGATACCGGCGGCAATGAGCAGTTCTTC.

The chain uses TRBV2 and TRBJ2-3, with a possible D match to TRBD2 (5 bases). Trimming cost V 3 bases and J 5 bases, with 12 bases left between them. The CDR3 length is 14 residues. Germline V gene sequence: CDR1 SNHLY, CDR2 FYNNEI. CDR3 nucleotides: TGTGCCAGCAGTGACCGGGGAACTGGAGATACGCAGTATTTT. Protein sequence: CASSDRGTGDTQYF.

The chain combines TRBV5-5 with TRBJ2-6; 8 positions match TRBD1. V was pared by 2 bases and J by 2 bases, with 6 bases of the junction left unmatched. Germline V gene data show CDR1 as SGHKS and CDR2 as YYEKEE (reference sequence). This CDR3 region has 17 residues. CDR3 DNA sequence: TGTGCCAGCAGCTTAAGGGGGACAGGAACTGGGGCCAACGTCCTGACTTTC. Translating it yields CASSLRGTGTGANVLTF.

The chain has TRBV12-3 or TRBV12-4 and TRBJ1-5, with a tentative D call TRBD1 (5 bases). The CDR3 extends over 12 amino acids. V dropped 5 bases and J dropped 7 bases, with 9 bases sitting between them. In nucleotides, the CDR3 is TGTGCCAGCAGTAATGGGGGGCAGCCCCAGCATTTT. Translation: CASSNGGQPQHF.

V is TRBV2 and J is TRBJ2-7; D unresolved. Trimming cost V 1 base and J 7 bases, with 11 bases left between them. CDR3 length: 13 residues. Looked up from germline, CDR1 is SNHLY and CDR2 is FYNNEI. The CDR3 is CASSEGRLREQYF. The CDR3 nucleotides are TGTGCCAGCAGTGAAGGCAGATTACGAGAGCAGTACTTC. Variable domain in full (rest from reference TRBV2 and TRBJ2-7): EPEVTQTPSHQVTQMGQEVILRCVPISNHLYFYWYRQILGQKVEFLVSFYNNEISEKSEIFDDQFSVERPDGSNFTLKIRSTKLEDSAMYFCASSEGRLREQYFGPGTRLTVT.

V and J are TRBV5-1 and TRBJ1-1; 8 positions match TRBD1. Germline CDR1 is SGHRS and CDR2 is YFSETQ. V gave up 4 bases and J gave up 1 base; unmatched junction bases: 6. This CDR3 region has 15 residues. CDR3 bases: TGCGCCAGCAGCCCGCGGGGACAGGAGAACACTGAAGCTTTCTTT. This codes for CASSPRGQENTEAFF.

The V and J genes are TRBV5-1 and TRBJ2-3; TRBD1 might be the D (5 bases). The germline V gene encodes CDR1 SGHRS and CDR2 YFSETQ. The CDR3 sequence is 16 residues long. V lost 0 bases to trimming and J lost 4 bases, with 15 bases between them. The CDR3: CASSLDGALIADTQYF. As DNA, the CDR3 is TGCGCCAGCAGCTTGGATGGGGCCCTGATCGCAGATACGCAGTATTTT.

A single count supports this clone. J is TRBJ1-1 and V is TRBV5-4, with TRBD1 matching over 10 bases. This CDR3 comprises 13 residues. The V gene end was trimmed by 1 base and the J gene end by 7 bases; junction bases not matched to a gene: 1. CDR1 and CDR2 (germline): SGHNT, YYREEE (reference sequence). The CDR3 region has the DNA TGTGCCAGCAGCTTGTGGGACAGGGGTGAAGCTTTCTTT. This encodes CASSLWDRGEAFF.

The chain combines TRBV7-9 with TRBJ2-5; 8 positions match TRBD1. Germline V gene lookup returns CDR1 SEHNR and CDR2 FQNEAQ (reference sequence). V dropped 5 bases and J dropped 4; count of bases not matched to a gene: 9. The CDR3 sequence is 15 residues long. CDR3 in amino acids: CASSTRQGSGETQYF. The CDR3 DNA reads as TGTGCCAGCAGCACCCGACAGGGGTCTGGAGAGACCCAGTACTTC.

This sequence joins TRBV10-3 and TRBJ2-1, with 9 nucleotides matching TRBD2. The CDR3 spans 14 residues. V lost 9 bases to trimming and J lost 7 bases; unmatched junction nucleotides: 10. From germline, CDR1 is ENHRY and CDR2 SYGVKD. Here the CDR3 DNA reads TGTGCCATATCCAGGGTAGCGGGGGAGAATGAGCAGTTCTTC. Encoded protein: CAISRVAGENEQFF.

The chain carries TRBV2 and TRBJ1-1; tentative D call: TRBD1 (6 bases). Looked up from germline, CDR1 is SNHLY and CDR2 is FYNNEI. The germline V and J ends were trimmed by 6 bases and 1 base, with 12 bases remaining between them. CDR3 length equals 14 residues. The CDR3 DNA is TGTGCCAGCAGCTTGGACAGAACGAACACTGAAGCTTTCTTT. Its protein is CASSLDRTNTEAFF.

The chain recombines TRBV2 with TRBJ1-5, with a weak D call TRBD1 (5 bases). V lost 3 bases and J lost 5, with 11 bases in between. CDR3 length: 14 amino acids. Germline values: CDR1 SNHLY, CDR2 FYNNEI. This CDR3 reads CASSEGRADQPQHF. The CDR3 bases are TGTGCCAGCAGTGAGGGCAGGGCTGATCAGCCCCAGCATTTT.

This clone was found once. This chain links TRBV5-1 with TRBJ2-7, with TRBD1 identical over 8 bases. This CDR3 has 14 amino acids. Germline V gene sequence: CDR1 SGHRS, CDR2 YFSETQ. V lost 4 bases, J lost 6 bases, and 9 bases stayed unmatched. CDR3 bases: TGCGCCAGCAGCCCCCGACAGGGGAAAAGCGAGCAGTACTTC. Translation: CASSPRQGKSEQYF.

J is TRBJ2-3 and V is TRBV2, with TRBD2 matching over 12 bases. Germline lookup yields CDR1 SNHLY and CDR2 FYNNEI. V lost 6 bases, J lost 5 bases, and 6 bases stayed unmatched. The CDR3 runs 15 residues. The CDR3, as DNA: TGTGCCAGCAGCCGACTAGCGGGGGTTTTAGATACGCAGTATTTT. As protein: CASSRLAGVLDTQYF.

The CDR3 nucleotides are TGTGCCAGCAGGGAGCCCTATGGCTACACCTTC. Translation gives CASREPYGYTF. The V call is TRBV12-3 or TRBV12-4, the J call TRBJ1-2, with no clear D. This CDR3 comprises 11 residues. V was shortened by 6 bases and J by 4 bases, with 6 bases between the two germline ends.

The chain employs TRBV6-1 and TRBJ1-5; 10 bases line up with TRBD1. The CDR3 is 16 amino acids. Germline V lookup: CDR1 MNHNS, CDR2 SASEGT. Trimming took 4 bases from V and 0 from J; bases not matched to a gene: 3. The CDR3 region is CASSGDRGASNQPQHF. The DNA of the CDR3 is TGTGCCAGCAGTGGGGACAGGGGAGCTAGCAATCAGCCCCAGCATTTT.